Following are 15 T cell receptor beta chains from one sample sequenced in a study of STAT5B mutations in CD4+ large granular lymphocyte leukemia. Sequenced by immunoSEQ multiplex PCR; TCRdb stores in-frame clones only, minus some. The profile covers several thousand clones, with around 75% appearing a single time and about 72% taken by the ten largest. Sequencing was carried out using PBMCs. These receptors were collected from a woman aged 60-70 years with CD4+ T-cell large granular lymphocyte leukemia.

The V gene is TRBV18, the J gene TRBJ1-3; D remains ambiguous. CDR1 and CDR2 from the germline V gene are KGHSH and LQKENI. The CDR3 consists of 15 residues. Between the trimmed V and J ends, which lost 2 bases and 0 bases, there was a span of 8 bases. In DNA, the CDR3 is TGTGCCAGCTCACCAGTGGAACGCTCTGGAAACACCATATATTTT. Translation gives CASSPVERSGNTIYF. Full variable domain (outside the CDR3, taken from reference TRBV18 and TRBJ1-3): NAGVMQNPRHLVRRRGQEARLRCSPMKGHSHVYWYRQLPEEGLKFMVYLQKENIIDESGMPKERFSAEFPKEGPSILRIQQVVRGDSAAYFCASSPVERSGNTIYFGEGSWLTVV.

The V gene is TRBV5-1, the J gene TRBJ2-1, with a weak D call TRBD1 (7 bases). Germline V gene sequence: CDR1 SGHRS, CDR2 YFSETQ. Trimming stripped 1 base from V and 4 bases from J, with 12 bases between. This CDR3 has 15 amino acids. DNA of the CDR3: TGCGCCAGCAGCTTGAGGGCAGGGGGGTACAATGAGCAGTTCTTC. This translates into CASSLRAGGYNEQFF.

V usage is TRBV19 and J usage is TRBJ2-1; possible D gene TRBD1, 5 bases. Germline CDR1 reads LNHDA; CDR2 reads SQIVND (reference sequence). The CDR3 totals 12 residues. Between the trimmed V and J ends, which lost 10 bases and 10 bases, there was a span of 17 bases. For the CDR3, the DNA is TGTGCCACCGAGACAGCCCAACAGGAGCAGTTCTTC. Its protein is CATETAQQEQFF.

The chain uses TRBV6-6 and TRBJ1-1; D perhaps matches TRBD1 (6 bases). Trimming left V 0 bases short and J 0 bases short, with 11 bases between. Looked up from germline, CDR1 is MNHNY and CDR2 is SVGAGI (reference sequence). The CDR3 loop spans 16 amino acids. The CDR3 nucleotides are TGTGCCAGCAGTTACTCCCGGACAGTCATGAACACTGAAGCTTTCTTT. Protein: CASSYSRTVMNTEAFF.

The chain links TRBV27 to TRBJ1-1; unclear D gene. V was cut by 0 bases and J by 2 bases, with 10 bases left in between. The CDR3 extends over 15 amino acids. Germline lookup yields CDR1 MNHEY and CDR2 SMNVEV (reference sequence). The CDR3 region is CASSLSPPGNTEAFF. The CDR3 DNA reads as TGTGCCAGCAGTTTATCCCCACCGGGCAACACTGAAGCTTTCTTT.

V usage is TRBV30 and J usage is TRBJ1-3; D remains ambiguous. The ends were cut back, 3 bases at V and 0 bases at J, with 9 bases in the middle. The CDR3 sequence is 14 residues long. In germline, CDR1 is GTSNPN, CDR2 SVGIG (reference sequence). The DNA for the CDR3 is TGTGCCTGGAGGGTCGGGTACTCTGGAAACACCATATATTTT. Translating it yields CAWRVGYSGNTIYF.

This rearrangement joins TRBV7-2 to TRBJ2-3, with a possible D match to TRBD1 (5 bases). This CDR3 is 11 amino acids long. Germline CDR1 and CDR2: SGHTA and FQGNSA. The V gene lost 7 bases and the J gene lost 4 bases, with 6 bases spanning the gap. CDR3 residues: CASTRADTQYF. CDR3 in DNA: TGTGCCAGCACCAGGGCAGATACGCAGTATTTT.

The CDR3 region is CASSSSPGASDTQYF. The CDR3 DNA is TGTGCCAGCAGCTCAAGCCCGGGGGCCTCAGATACGCAGTATTTT. This chain connects TRBV7-2 to TRBJ2-3; D is perhaps TRBD1 or TRBD2 (6 bases each). V was clipped by 4 bases and J by 4 bases, with 15 bases between them. The length of the CDR3 is 15 residues. In germline, CDR1 is SGHTA, CDR2 FQGNSA.

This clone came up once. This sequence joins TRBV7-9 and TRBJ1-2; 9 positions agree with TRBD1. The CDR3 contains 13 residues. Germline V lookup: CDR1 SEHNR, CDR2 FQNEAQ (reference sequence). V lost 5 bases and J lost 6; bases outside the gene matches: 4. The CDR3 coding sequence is TGTGCCAGCAGCCCAGACAGGGGGGATGGCTACACCTTC. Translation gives CASSPDRGDGYTF.

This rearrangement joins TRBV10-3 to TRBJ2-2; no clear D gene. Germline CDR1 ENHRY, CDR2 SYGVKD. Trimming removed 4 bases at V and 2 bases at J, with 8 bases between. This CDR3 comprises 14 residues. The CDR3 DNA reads TGTGCCATCAGTGCAGAGGTAAACACCGGGGAGCTGTTTTTT. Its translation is CAISAEVNTGELFF.

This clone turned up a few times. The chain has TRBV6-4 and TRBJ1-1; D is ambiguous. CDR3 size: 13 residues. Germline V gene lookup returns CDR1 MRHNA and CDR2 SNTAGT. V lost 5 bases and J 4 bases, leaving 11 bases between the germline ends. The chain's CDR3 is CASSQTSSTEAFF. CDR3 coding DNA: TGTGCCAGCAGTCAGACAAGTAGCACTGAAGCTTTCTTT.

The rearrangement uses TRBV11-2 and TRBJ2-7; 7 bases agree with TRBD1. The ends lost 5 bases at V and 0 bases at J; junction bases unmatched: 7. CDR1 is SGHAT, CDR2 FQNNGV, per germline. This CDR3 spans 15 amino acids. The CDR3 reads CASSLTGTASYEQYF. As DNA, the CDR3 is TGTGCCAGCAGCCTGACCGGGACAGCCTCCTACGAGCAGTACTTC.

CDR3 sequence reads: CASSLSLGYGYTF. The CDR3 DNA reads as TGTGCCAGCAGTTTAAGCCTCGGCTATGGCTACACCTTC. The genes are TRBV28 and TRBJ1-2; no clear D. V dropped 2 bases and J dropped 4 bases, with 8 bases sitting between them. Germline CDR1 reads MDHEN; CDR2 reads SYDVKM. CDR3 length equals 13 residues.

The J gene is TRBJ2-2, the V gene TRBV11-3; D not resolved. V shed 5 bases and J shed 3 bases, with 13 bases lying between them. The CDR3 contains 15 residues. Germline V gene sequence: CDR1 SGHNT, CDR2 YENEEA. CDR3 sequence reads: CASSPRTAYTGELFF. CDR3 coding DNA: TGTGCCAGCAGCCCCCGGACGGCGTACACCGGGGAGCTGTTTTTT.

CDR3 sequence: CASSYPGLLNTEAFF. Written as DNA, the CDR3 is TGTGCCAGCAGTTATCCGGGACTCCTGAACACTGAAGCTTTCTTT. This sequence joins TRBV6-6 and TRBJ1-1; tentative D call: TRBD1 (5 bases). This CDR3 is built from 15 residues. The V gene's germline CDR1 is MNHNY and CDR2 SVGAGI (reference sequence). Between the trimmed V and J ends, which lost 3 bases and 0 bases, there was a span of 11 bases.